The clone carrying this TCR beta chain was seen a single time. Its antigen is not known. The data were taken from a study of cytomegalovirus exposure and HLA in healthy donors. Study-level points and caveats: Some V segments, including TRBV6-2 and TRBV6-3, were excluded as indistinguishable. Most TCR sequences were seen very rarely across donors, but some public TCRs occurred in many.

Germline CDR1 reads LGHNA; CDR2 reads YNFKEQ. V lost 0 bases and J lost 6; bases outside the gene matches: 11. CDR3 length: 17 residues. Vbeta (60) and Jbeta (13) primers were used in the PCR. Clones were read by immunoSEQ multiplex PCR, and TCRdb kept only the in-frame ones, dropping some. The table includes more than 85,000 clones, over 75% detected once. This sequence joins TRBV4-2 and TRBJ2-3; 8 bases fit TRBD2. The sequenced material came from PBMCs. This TCR was sampled from a woman between 40 and 55 years old in good health and CMV-seropositive. CDR3 sequence reads: CASSQDGVGRAIDTQYF. CDR3 coding DNA: TGTGCCAGCAGCCAAGATGGGGTCGGGAGGGCGATTGATACGCAGTATTTT.